The T cell receptor beta chain under discussion was sequenced for a study of blood T cell repertoires in COVID-19 (TCRdb year 2020). Regarding the complete study: Samples from collaborators originated in the United States, Italy and Spain and spanned both the acute and convalescent phases of COVID-19. The material from the prospective study consisted of cDNA or gDNA derived from T cells, B-cell-depleted T cells, or PBMCs. The repertoires were released in a freely available public database meant as a resource for research on the immune response to SARS-CoV-2. Where available, HLA class I and class II types were taken from metadata supplied by the sample provider and were not determined by assay-based typing. Samples came from the ongoing ImmuneRACE study (first 160 participants) plus 1,254 subjects from 6 global collaborators. A de-identified subject ID, COVID-19 status, age in years and sex were almost always included in the sample metadata. The dataset comprised deeply sampled blood TCRbeta repertoires from subjects exposed to, actively infected with, or recovered from COVID-19.

This clone showed up just a few times. There is no known antigen for this receptor. Base qualities are not at hand, and no much larger clone is one base apart. Each collaborating institution followed its own protocols to collect whole blood in K2EDTA tubes. For TCRbeta analysis, collaborators shipped samples in one of three forms: frozen whole blood, isolated PBMCs, or DNA extracted from either of those sample types. TCRbeta CDR3 regions were amplified from genomic DNA by means of the immunoSEQ Assay, a bias-controlled multiplex PCR. The study's processing was this. Nucleated cell counts per sample were estimated from amplification of reference gene primers within the assay. Sequence reads were collapsed and filtered to measure the absolute abundance of every unique TCRbeta CDR3 rearrangement. For each sample, productive Simpson clonality was calculated as the square root of Simpson's diversity index over productive rearrangements. TCRdb mirrors the immuneACCESS table, restricted to in-frame sequences. Some clones are absent from its copies; in checked studies, under half trace to an unresolved V gene, and the reason for the others is unknown. The DNA gave D and trimming, while V, J and clone size come from that table. This sample comprises 200,000 to 250,000 clones, roughly 80% of them detected only once. Together, the top ten hold 5.5% of the sample.

The full study reports these points: How much clinical and demographic metadata was included differed by source and by participant, and the metadata was provided uncurated.

The sample was peripheral blood. The source of this sequence is a woman between 65 and 79 years old with acute or convalescent COVID-19.

The DNA reads as follows: TGTGCCAGCAGCCAATTGTCTAGCGGGCAAGAGACCCAGTACTTC. Its protein reads: CASSQLSSGQETQYF. The chain couples TRBV4-2 to TRBJ2-5; TRBD2 agrees with 8 junctional bases. The CDR3 starts with the cysteine, ends with the phenylalanine, and has 15 residues. CDR3 DNA only is kept here, 45 bases in frame from base 1. CDR1 LGHNA and CDR2 YNFKEQ are derived from the germline V gene. Trimming takes 2 bases off V and 2 bases off J; junction bases not matched to a gene: 4.